This T cell receptor (beta chain) originates from a study of cytomegalovirus exposure and HLA in healthy donors (dated by TCRdb to the late 2010s). For the study in its entirety: In an earlier analysis of fewer than 750 of the donors, roughly 300 Gb of sequence data and 90 million to 120 million unique TCR beta sequences from about 190 million T cells were reported. An early release that covered some 630 HLA-typed donors contained about 300 gigabases of sequencing data and tens of millions of unique TCR sequences. Of the roughly 410 genotyped donors, more than 75% were placed in the genetic ancestry cluster associated with self-reported Caucasian donors. The aim of the study was to test whether cataloging public T cell receptors could identify signatures of past pathogen exposure. The study used immunosequencing to profile the T cell repertoires of 666 subjects and linked those repertoires to cytomegalovirus serostatus. A separate validation cohort of over a hundred different subjects was used in addition to the approximately 670-subject first cohort. The study combined high-throughput TCR immunosequencing, statistical association of individual TCRs with disease status, and machine learning to predict cytomegalovirus infection status. To study patterns of TCR occurrence, a later analysis re-analyzed previously published TCR beta repertoires from under 750 donors and added high-resolution HLA genotyping. In the later analysis, no new phenotypic data were used to find candidate immune exposures; instead, reliance was placed on TCR beta sequences and their occurrence across donors. An earlier analysis of around 580 of the donors used high-throughput TCR beta sequencing to judge whether each TCR beta V gene segment behaved as functional or pseudogenic. Donor age, sex, ethnicity and CMV serostatus were compiled together with the repertoire data. In a later genetic analysis, genome-wide SNP genotypes for about three fifths of the roughly 670 donors were used, and that subset was treated as a discovery cohort. All discovery cohort repertoires had been generated on a single sequencing platform. Class I and class II HLA loci were covered by the typing at four-digit resolution. Typing coverage varied by locus: about 620-630 donors for A, B, C, DRB1 and DQB1; roughly 560 for DQA1; about 570 for DPA1; around 490 for DPB1. Because of strong linkage in the cohort, roughly five DR-DQ haplotypes were treated as single units for association and clustering. Among around 400 genotyped donors of the cohort, an average of roughly 230,000 unique TCR beta nucleotide sequences was sequenced per donor, of which about 20% were non-productive. Study-wide conclusions, independent of this receptor: Assigning TCR associations to individual alleles was difficult when HLA alleles, especially DR and DQ, strongly co-occurred. According to a later analysis, most CMV-associated TCR beta chains appeared to be HLA-restricted, and the HLA associations seemed to be driven largely by CMV exposure. The classifier was reported to diagnose cytomegalovirus status with high specificity and sensitivity in both the original cohort and the validation cohort. A group of highly shared sequence variants was considered likely to be a technical artifact of the sequencing pipeline. A further reported finding was that TCR beta sequences accurately predicted the HLA-A and HLA-B alleles for most subjects in the first cohort. In a later analysis, several top co-occurrence clusters were reported to appear linked to parvovirus B19, influenza, CMV and Epstein-Barr virus. In a later analysis, TCR association rates were found to vary across HLA loci, with the most associated TCRs seen for DRB1 alleles and the fewest for HLA-C alleles. V-gene and J-gene trimming of TCR beta chains was associated with a missense DCLRE1C variant in a later genetic analysis, and the association was replicated in an independent cohort. In a later analysis, HLA-associated TCR beta chains were found to be more clonally expanded and to have lower generation probabilities than equally common non-associated chains. A few of the identified cytomegalovirus-associated TCR beta chains were confirmed in vitro to be specific for cytomegalovirus antigens. Because HLA typing was missing for some donors at each locus, association tests included only the typed subset. The 87-base-pair reads could not distinguish some IMGT-functional V segments, including TRBV6-2 and TRBV6-3, so those segments were excluded. Most TCR sequences were observed very rarely across donors, whereas some public TCRs were present in many individuals. According to a later genetic analysis, donors in an Asian-associated ancestry cluster had fewer N-insertions in productive TCRs than the roughly 670-donor mean. Immune exposure information for the cohort was limited to CMV serostatus. In a later analysis, 16,951 TCR beta sequences were associated with specific HLA alleles at a false discovery rate of 0.05. In an earlier analysis of roughly 560 of the donors, most TCR beta V segments were observed in productive rearrangements about 90% or about 30% of the time, broadly matching IMGT annotations. Correlated functional status among segregating V segments might be attributable to linkage disequilibrium, but an unknown experimental factor could not be ruled out. Only TCR beta chains were sequenced in this cohort, and the absence of alpha or paired-chain data limited detectable features. The authors suggested that the approach could potentially be extended to other disease states and immunological phenotypes. A total of about 150 TCR beta chains were listed by the study as associated with cytomegalovirus. Because counts were too low, roughly 18 rarely observed V segments, including chromosome 9 orphons, were left out of the earlier analysis of 587 of the donors. Roughly uniform sequencing depth across donors was assumed in presence/absence analyses, although this assumption may not hold.

The cohort comprised under 700 healthy bone marrow donors. At the time of sampling, all cohort members were nominally healthy, though unrecorded immune exposures were likely present. The donor was CMV seropositive and was included in the group of approximately 300 seropositive cohort members. A peripheral blood sample was collected from each donor, and TCR beta sequencing was performed on peripheral blood mononuclear cells. Genomic DNA was extracted from the blood cell samples with the Qiagen DNeasy Blood Extraction Kit. On this clone itself: It has no known antigen specificity. No much larger clone exists at a distance of one base, and base qualities are not known.

CDR1 and CDR2, looked up from the germline V gene, are SQVTM and ANQGSEA. Trimming removed 7 bases from V and 5 bases from J; the gene matches leave 14 bases unexplained. From its cysteine to its phenylalanine, the CDR3 spans 15 amino acids. Solely the CDR3 DNA is kept, with 45 bases framed from the first base. Library construction relied on the immunoSEQ multiplex PCR assay. A mixture of 60 forward primers for TCR Vbeta segments and 13 reverse primers for TCR Jbeta segments was used in the multiplex PCR. Amplification of the CDR3 region of rearranged TCR beta genes was performed with a multiplex PCR assay on genomic DNA. The amplified TCR beta libraries were sequenced on the Illumina HiSeq System as 87-base-pair reads. Processing in the source paper ran as follows. In a later analysis, tens of millions of unique TCR beta chains were counted across the approximately 620 repertoires, and roughly 10 million of these chains were shared by at least two donors. Raw reads were error-corrected and collapsed into unique sequences with a nearest-neighbor algorithm that merged closely related sequences to remove PCR and sequencing errors. V, D and J gene segments were assigned by aligning CDR3 sequences to IMGT reference sequences. For a sequence to be retained, a match of at least six nucleotides was required to both a V gene segment and a J gene segment. A rearrangement was called productive if the CDR3 had no stop codons and remained in frame with V and J, and every other rearrangement was called non-productive. Following IMGT convention, CDR3 was defined as the stretch from the second conserved V-encoded cysteine to the conserved J-encoded phenylalanine. In an earlier analysis of some 550 of the donors, sequences lacking an unambiguous match to a single V gene segment were excluded. In an earlier analysis of 450 to 750 of the donors, a V segment was called functional when productive rearrangements were above 56.7%, and segregating when the standard deviation between donors exceeded 5%. A statistical classification framework was built to diagnose cytomegalovirus status from the catalog of TCR beta chain sequences. A later analysis assigned V and J genes by comparing TCR nucleotide sequences with IMGT/GENE-DB human TR gene sequences. Using the TCRdist pipeline, a later analysis assigned CDR3 sequences along with most-parsimonious VDJ recombination scenarios. A later analysis defined each TCR beta chain by its CDR3 amino acid sequence plus V-gene family, and excluded reads lacking a unique V-gene family. In a later analysis, 550 to 650 highly shared, low-generation-probability nucleotide sequences were removed to address suspected cross-contamination and a sequencing artifact. In a later analysis, a clonal expansion index for each public chain was calculated from normalized within-repertoire ranks of inferred template counts. In a later analysis, generation probabilities were computed using a VDJ recombination model fitted to out-of-frame rearrangements, and the results were checked against IGoR. In a later analysis, TCR-TCR, TCR-HLA and TCR-CMV co-occurrence was scored with hypergeometric tests, and a repertoire-size bias correction was applied to TCR pairs. False discovery rates were estimated in a later analysis by permuting HLA or CMV assignments 20 times. In a later analysis, co-occurring TCRs were grouped with DBSCAN, and TCRdist sequence similarity was added when clustering was performed within HLA-allele-positive subsets. Repertoires with fewer than 30,000 or more than 120,000 public chains, plus five repertoires with anomalous nucleotide sharing, were excluded from co-occurrence clustering. TCRdb retrieved this table from immuneACCESS and kept in-frame rearrangements only. Not all clones are present; in checked studies, unresolved V genes account for under half, and no reason is known for the remainder. The V and J calls and clone size were taken over from that table, and D and trimming were inferred from the DNA. The sample data list 150,000 to 180,000 clones, and approximately 80% of these were observed just once. The ten largest clones capture over 5% of the sample.

The rearranged chain carries TRBV29-1 and TRBJ1-1, and 9 bases in between align with TRBD1. This clonotype was sampled from a middle-aged woman in good health and CMV-seropositive. Sequencing was carried out using PBMCs. The nucleotide sequence is TGCAGCGCCGCGCGGGACAGGGAATTTGGGACTGAAGCTTTCTTT. This is translated as CSAARDREFGTEAFF.